These T cell receptor beta chains were read from a single sample in a study of blood T cell repertoires in COVID-19. Using immunoSEQ multiplex PCR, the repertoire was profiled, and TCRdb retains in-frame clones only, with some absent. The table records 110,000 to 150,000 clones, approximately 85% of them present only once. The sequencing input was peripheral blood. The origin of the receptors is a woman older than 75 with acute or convalescent COVID-19. Both conserved end residues are part of each CDR3. The D gene is left open where the match is weak. Some rows have no size entry. The others give once, few or many, or a class for an expanded clone.

size: NA
D: NA
J: TRBJ1-2
V: TRBV6-6
DNA: TGTGCCAGCAGTCGAATCACCCTCGGCTATGGCTACACCTTC
CDR3: CASSRITLGYGYTF

size: NA
D: TRBD1
J: TRBJ1-5
V: TRBV6-6
DNA: TGTGCCAGCAGTCCCACGGACAGGGGCGGCAATCAGCCCCAGCATTTT
CDR3: CASSPTDRGGNQPQHF

size: NA
D: NA
J: TRBJ2-1
V: TRBV13
DNA: TGTGCCAGCAGCTTATCCTTTGGCGGATTATCCTACAATGAGCAGTTCTTC
CDR3: CASSLSFGGLSYNEQFF

size: NA
D: NA
J: TRBJ1-6
V: TRBV25-1
DNA: TGTGCCAGCAGTGAAAGGGTTCTGGGGGCCAATTCACCCCTCCACTTT
CDR3: CASSERVLGANSPLHF

size: NA
D: TRBD1
J: TRBJ2-2
V: TRBV5-1
DNA: TGCGCCAGCATTTCTTCCGGACAGGGGAACACCGGGGAGCTGTTTTTT
CDR3: CASISSGQGNTGELFF

size: NA
D: NA
J: TRBJ1-3
V: TRBV19
DNA: TGTGCCAGATCCGAGACAGTCAACTCTGGAAACACCATATATTTT
CDR3: CARSETVNSGNTIYF

size: NA
D: NA
J: TRBJ2-1
V: TRBV7-7
DNA: TGTGCCAGCAGCTTATCGTGGGGGGAAAATGAGCAGTTCTTC
CDR3: CASSLSWGENEQFF

size: NA
D: NA
J: TRBJ1-4
V: TRBV15
DNA: TGTGCCACCAGCAGAGATCCCCGTCGGGGTGAAAAACTGTTTTTT
CDR3: CATSRDPRRGEKLFF

size: NA
D: NA
J: TRBJ1-2
V: TRBV28
DNA: TGTGCCAGCAGTTTACCTCCAGGCCTCTCCCATGGCTACACCTTC
CDR3: CASSLPPGLSHGYTF

size: NA
D: NA
J: TRBJ2-7
V: TRBV30
DNA: TGTGCCTGGAGTGTGGGGAAGGGGTCCGAGCAGTACTTC
CDR3: CAWSVGKGSEQYF

size: NA
D: NA
J: TRBJ1-1
V: TRBV13
DNA: TGTGCCAGCAGCCCACCCCCATGGGGAGCTGAAGCTTTCTTT
CDR3: CASSPPPWGAEAFF

size: NA
D: TRBD2
J: TRBJ2-3
V: TRBV11-2
DNA: TGTGCCAGCAGAGATAGCGGGGGGGCGGTAGATACGCAGTATTTT
CDR3: CASRDSGGAVDTQYF

size: NA
D: NA
J: TRBJ1-2
V: TRBV5-1
DNA: TGCGCCAGCAGCTTGACGGGTGACCCATATGGCTACACCTTC
CDR3: CASSLTGDPYGYTF

size: NA
D: TRBD1
J: TRBJ2-7
V: TRBV5-1
DNA: TGCGCCAGCAGCTTGGTCACAGGGGGCTCCTACGAGCAGTACTTC
CDR3: CASSLVTGGSYEQYF

size: once
D: NA
J: TRBJ1-4
V: TRBV4-1
DNA: TGCGCCAGCAGCCAACTACCGGGAGAAAAACTGTTTTTT
CDR3: CASSQLPGEKLFF

size: NA
D: TRBD2
J: TRBJ2-1
V: TRBV27
DNA: TGTGCCAGCAGTTTAATTGGCGCTAGCGGGGGCAATGAGCAGTTCTTC
CDR3: CASSLIGASGGNEQFF

size: few
D: NA
J: TRBJ2-7
V: TRBV7-8
DNA: TGTGCCAGCAGCCCCCTGCAGGGGCCGAGCTCCTACGAGCAGTACTTC
CDR3: CASSPLQGPSSYEQYF

size: NA
D: NA
J: TRBJ1-6
V: TRBV7-9
DNA: TGTGCCAGCAGCTTTAGTCAGGGGTATAATTCACCCCTCCACTTT
CDR3: CASSFSQGYNSPLHF

size: NA
D: NA
J: TRBJ2-1
V: TRBV4-2
DNA: TGTGCCAGCAGCCAAGATAGGGCGGGACCCTACAATGAGCAGTTCTTC
CDR3: CASSQDRAGPYNEQFF

size: NA
D: NA
J: TRBJ1-5
V: TRBV5-8
DNA: TGTGCCAGCAGCTTTTCCGGGAATAGCAATCAGCCCCAGCATTTT
CDR3: CASSFSGNSNQPQHF

size: NA
D: NA
J: TRBJ2-2
V: TRBV5-1
DNA: TGCGCCAGCAGCGCCTTTCAGGGAACCGGGGAGCTGTTTTTT
CDR3: CASSAFQGTGELFF